This T cell receptor (beta chain) was sequenced for a study of control samples from healthy donors and cancer patients. The assay was immunoSEQ multiplex PCR, and TCRdb's table has in-frame clones only and misses some. The data hold 180,000 or so clones, with around 93% observed a single time. The germline V and J ends were trimmed by 2 bases and 5 bases, with 10 bases remaining between them. CDR3 length equals 15 residues. Germline CDR1 and CDR2: SNHLY and FYNNEI. The chain joins TRBV2 to TRBJ1-6; D gene unclear. The TCR originated in an older woman in good health. The sequenced sample consisted of blood. The CDR3 loop reads CASSESQQDNSPLHF. For the CDR3, the DNA is TGTGCCAGCAGTGAAAGTCAGCAGGATAATTCACCCCTCCACTTT.